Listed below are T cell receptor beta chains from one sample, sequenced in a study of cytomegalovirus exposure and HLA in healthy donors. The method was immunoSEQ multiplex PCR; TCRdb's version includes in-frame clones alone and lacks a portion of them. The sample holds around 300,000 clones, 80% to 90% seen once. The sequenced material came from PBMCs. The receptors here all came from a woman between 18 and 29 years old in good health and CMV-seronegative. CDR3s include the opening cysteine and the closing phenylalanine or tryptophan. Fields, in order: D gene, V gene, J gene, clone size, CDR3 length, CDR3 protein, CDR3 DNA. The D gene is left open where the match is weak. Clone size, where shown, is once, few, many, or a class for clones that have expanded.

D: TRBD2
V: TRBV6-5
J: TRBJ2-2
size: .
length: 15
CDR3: CASSLWTSATGELFF
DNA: TGTGCCAGCAGCTTGTGGACTAGCGCCACCGGGGAGCTGTTTTTT

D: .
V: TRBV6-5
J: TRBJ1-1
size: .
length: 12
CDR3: CASRTGNTEAFF
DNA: TGTGCCAGCAGGACAGGGAACACTGAAGCTTTCTTT

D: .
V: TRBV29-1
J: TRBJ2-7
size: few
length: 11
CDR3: CSAKTVREQYF
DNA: TGCAGCGCCAAGACAGTTCGCGAGCAGTACTTC

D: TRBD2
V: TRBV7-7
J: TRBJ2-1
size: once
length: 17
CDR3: CASSLDGLAGVGNEQFF
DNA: TGTGCTAGCAGCTTAGATGGTCTAGCGGGGGTAGGGAATGAGCAGTTCTTC

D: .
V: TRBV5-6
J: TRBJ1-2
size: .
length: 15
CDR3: CASSLVAAGSYGYTF
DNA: TGTGCCAGCAGCTTGGTAGCCGCGGGTAGCTATGGCTACACCTTC

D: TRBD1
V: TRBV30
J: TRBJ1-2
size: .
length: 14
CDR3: CASMGTGDVYGYTF
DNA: TGTGCCTCGATGGGGACAGGGGACGTCTATGGCTACACCTTC

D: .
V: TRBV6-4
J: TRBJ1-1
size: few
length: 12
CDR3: CASSGPYTEAFF
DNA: TGTGCCAGCAGTGGTCCTTACACTGAAGCTTTCTTT

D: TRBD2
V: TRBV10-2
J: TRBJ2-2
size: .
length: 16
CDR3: CASRDSGTSDTGELFF
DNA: TGCGCCAGCAGGGACTCCGGGACTAGCGACACCGGGGAGCTGTTTTTT

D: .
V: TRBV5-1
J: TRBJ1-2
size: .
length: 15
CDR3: CASSFDSGANYGYTF
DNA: TGCGCCAGCAGCTTTGACTCTGGAGCTAACTATGGCTACACCTTC

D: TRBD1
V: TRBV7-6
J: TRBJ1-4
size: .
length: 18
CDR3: CASSLATDREVTNEKLFF
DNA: TGTGCCAGCAGCTTGGCAACGGACAGGGAAGTCACTAATGAAAAACTGTTTTTT

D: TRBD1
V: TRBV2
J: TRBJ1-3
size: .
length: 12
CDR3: CASSEFGQAIYF
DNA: TGTGCCAGCAGTGAATTCGGACAGGCCATATATTTT

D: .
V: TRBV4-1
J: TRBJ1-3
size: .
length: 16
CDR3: CASSPRSPGPGNTIYF
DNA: TGCGCCAGCAGCCCGAGAAGCCCGGGTCCTGGAAACACCATATATTTT

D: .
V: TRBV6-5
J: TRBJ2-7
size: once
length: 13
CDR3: CASSPGLPYEQYF
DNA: TGTGCCAGCAGCCCAGGACTCCCCTACGAGCAGTACTTC

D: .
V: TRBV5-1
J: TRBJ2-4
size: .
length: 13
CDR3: CASSSQGRDIQYF
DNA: TGCGCCAGCAGCTCACAGGGTAGGGACATTCAGTACTTC

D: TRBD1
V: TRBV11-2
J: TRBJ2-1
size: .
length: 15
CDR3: CASSLVRTGYNEQFF
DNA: TGTGCCAGCAGCTTAGTCAGGACAGGGTACAATGAGCAGTTCTTC

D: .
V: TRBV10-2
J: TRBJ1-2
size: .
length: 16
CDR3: CASSEILPRGIYGYTF
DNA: TGCGCCAGCAGTGAAATTTTGCCCCGGGGGATCTATGGCTACACCTTC

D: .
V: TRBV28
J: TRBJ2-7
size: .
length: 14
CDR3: CASKGWQGGYEQYF
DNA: TGTGCCAGCAAGGGTTGGCAGGGAGGCTACGAGCAGTACTTC

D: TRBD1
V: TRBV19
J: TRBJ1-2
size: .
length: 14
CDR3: CASRDRGNEDGYTF
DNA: TGTGCCAGTCGGGACAGGGGGAATGAGGATGGCTACACCTTC

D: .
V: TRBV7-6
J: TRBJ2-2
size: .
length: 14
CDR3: CASSLTDNTGELFF
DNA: TGTGCCAGCAGCTTAACAGACAACACCGGGGAGCTGTTTTTT

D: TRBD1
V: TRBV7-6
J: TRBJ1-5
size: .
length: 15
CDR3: CASSVLRGPGQPQHF
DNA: TGTGCCAGCAGCGTCTTGAGGGGGCCAGGCCAGCCCCAGCATTTT

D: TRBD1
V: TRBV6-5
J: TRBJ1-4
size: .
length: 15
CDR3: CASSYLGTGYEKLFF
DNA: TGTGCCAGCAGTTACTTAGGGACAGGGTACGAAAAACTGTTTTTT

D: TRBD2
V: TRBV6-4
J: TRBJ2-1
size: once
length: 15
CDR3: CASSELAGENNEQFF
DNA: TGTGCCAGCAGTGAACTAGCGGGAGAAAACAATGAGCAGTTCTTC

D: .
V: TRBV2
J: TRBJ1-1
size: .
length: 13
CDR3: CAIRASGISEAFF
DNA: TGTGCCATCCGAGCTTCGGGGATCTCTGAAGCTTTCTTT

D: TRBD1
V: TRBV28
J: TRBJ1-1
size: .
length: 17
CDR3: CASRTGGAITMNTEAFF
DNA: TGTGCCAGCAGGACAGGGGGGGCGATCACCATGAACACTGAAGCTTTCTTT

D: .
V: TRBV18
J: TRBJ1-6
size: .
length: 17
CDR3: CASSPITGSSYNSPLHF
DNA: TGTGCCAGCTCACCAATAACGGGGAGCTCCTATAATTCACCCCTCCACTTT

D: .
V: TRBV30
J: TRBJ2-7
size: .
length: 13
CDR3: CAWNPQARYEQYF
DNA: TGTGCCTGGAACCCACAGGCACGCTACGAGCAGTACTTC

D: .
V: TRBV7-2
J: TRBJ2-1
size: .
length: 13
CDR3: CASSLTVYNEQFF
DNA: TGTGCCAGCAGCTTAACAGTCTACAATGAGCAGTTCTTC

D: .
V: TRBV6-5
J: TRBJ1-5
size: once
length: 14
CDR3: CASSYSSLQQPQHF
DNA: TGTGCCAGCAGTTACTCATCACTGCAACAGCCCCAGCATTTT

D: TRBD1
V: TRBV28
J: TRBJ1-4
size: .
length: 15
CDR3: CASRIGGGTNEKLFF
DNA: TGTGCCAGCAGGATCGGAGGGGGCACTAATGAAAAACTGTTTTTT

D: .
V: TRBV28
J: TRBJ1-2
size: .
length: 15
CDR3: CASSSSGLLRYGYTF
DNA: TGTGCCAGCAGTTCCTCGGGACTCCTACGCTATGGCTACACCTTC

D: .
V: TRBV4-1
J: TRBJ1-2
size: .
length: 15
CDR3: CASSQEGEGLRGYTF
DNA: TGCGCCAGCAGCCAAGAAGGGGAGGGCCTACGTGGCTACACCTTC

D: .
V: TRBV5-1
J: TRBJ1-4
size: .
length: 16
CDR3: CASSLGSHSLREKLFF
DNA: TGCGCCAGCAGCTTGGGAAGTCACTCGCTGAGGGAAAAACTGTTTTTT

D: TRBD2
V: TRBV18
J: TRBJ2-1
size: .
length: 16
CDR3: CASSHAGGRKYNEQFF
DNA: TGTGCCAGCTCGCACGCGGGGGGAAGAAAATACAATGAGCAGTTCTTC

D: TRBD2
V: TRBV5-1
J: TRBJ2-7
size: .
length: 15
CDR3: CASSQAWGLASEQYF
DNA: TGCGCCAGCAGCCAAGCGTGGGGACTAGCGAGCGAGCAGTACTTC

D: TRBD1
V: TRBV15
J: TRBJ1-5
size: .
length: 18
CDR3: CATSSLPPGQGKYQPQHF
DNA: TGTGCCACCAGCAGCCTTCCCCCGGGACAGGGGAAGTATCAGCCCCAGCATTTT

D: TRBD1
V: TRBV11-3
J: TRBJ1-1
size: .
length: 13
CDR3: CASSFRGITEAFF
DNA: TGTGCCAGCAGCTTCAGGGGGATCACTGAAGCTTTCTTT

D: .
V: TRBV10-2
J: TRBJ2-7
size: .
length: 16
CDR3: CASSEDSVTLTYEQYF
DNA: TGCGCCAGCAGTGAGGACAGTGTTACACTTACCTACGAGCAGTACTTC

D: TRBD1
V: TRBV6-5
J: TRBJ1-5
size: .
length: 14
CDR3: CASRKTGGWQPQHF
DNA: TGTGCCAGCAGGAAGACAGGGGGCTGGCAGCCCCAGCATTTT

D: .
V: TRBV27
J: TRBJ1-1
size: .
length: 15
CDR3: CASSLATGLNTEAFF
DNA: TGTGCCAGCAGTTTGGCAACAGGGCTGAACACTGAAGCTTTCTTT

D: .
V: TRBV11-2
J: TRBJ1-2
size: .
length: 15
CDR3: CASSSVRGGRYGYTF
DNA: TGTGCCAGCAGCTCTGTACGAGGGGGTCGCTATGGCTACACCTTC

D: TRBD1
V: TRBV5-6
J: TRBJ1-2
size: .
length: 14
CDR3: CASSPWTGDYGYTF
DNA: TGTGCCAGCAGCCCCTGGACAGGCGACTATGGCTACACCTTC

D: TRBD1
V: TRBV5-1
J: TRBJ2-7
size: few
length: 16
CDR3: CASSSQGGTRAGEQYF
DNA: TGCGCCAGCAGCTCCCAAGGGGGCACCCGGGCAGGTGAGCAGTACTTC

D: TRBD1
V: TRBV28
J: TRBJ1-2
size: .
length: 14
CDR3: CATVLGQGAAGYTF
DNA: TGTGCCACTGTTCTCGGACAGGGGGCGGCTGGCTACACCTTC

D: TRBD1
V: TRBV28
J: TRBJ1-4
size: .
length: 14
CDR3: CASSLDRESEKLFF
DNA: TGTGCCAGCAGCTTGGACAGGGAAAGTGAAAAACTGTTTTTT

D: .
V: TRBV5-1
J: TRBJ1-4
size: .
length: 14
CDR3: CASSFQGSGEKLFF
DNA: TGCGCCAGCAGCTTTCAGGGTAGCGGTGAAAAACTGTTTTTT

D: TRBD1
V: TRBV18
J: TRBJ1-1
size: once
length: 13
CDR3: CASSPLGTEKAFF
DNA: TGTGCCAGCTCACCACTCGGGACAGAGAAAGCTTTCTTT

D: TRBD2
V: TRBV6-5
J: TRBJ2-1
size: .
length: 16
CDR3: CASSSLAGGPYNEQFF
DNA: TGTGCCAGCAGTTCTCTAGCGGGAGGACCTTACAATGAGCAGTTCTTC

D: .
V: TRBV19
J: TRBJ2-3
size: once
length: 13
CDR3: CASRPPETDTQYF
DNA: TGTGCCAGTAGACCCCCTGAGACAGATACGCAGTATTTT

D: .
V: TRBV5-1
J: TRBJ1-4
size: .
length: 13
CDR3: CASSLGTNEKLFF
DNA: TGCGCCAGCAGCTTGGGCACAAATGAAAAACTGTTTTTT

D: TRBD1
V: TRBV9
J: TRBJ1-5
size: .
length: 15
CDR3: CASSVETGVNQPQHF
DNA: TGTGCCAGCAGCGTAGAAACAGGGGTCAATCAGCCCCAGCATTTT